These 2 T cell receptor beta chains share one sample of origin, sequenced in a study of CD8 T cells in ankylosing spondylitis. TCRdb independently ran MiXCR on the 5' RACE reads; one entry per CDR3 protein. The top ten clones hold 6.8% of a sample with hundreds of thousands of distinct CDR3 sequences, roughly 8.6% of them seen once. Source material: blood, either unsorted or a sorted T cell fraction (not recorded which). Source of these receptors: a male donor with ankylosing spondylitis or in good health (not recorded which).

This clonotype was counted many times. V and J are TRBV20-1 and TRBJ2-5, with TRBD1 matching over 7 bases. Per germline, CDR1 DFQATT and CDR2 SNEGSKA (reference sequence). The CDR3 covers 15 residues. Unmatched junction bases numbered 7, after V lost 1 base and J lost 2 bases. In nucleotides, the CDR3 is TGCAGTGCTAGAGTGGGGACAGAGGTTCAAGAGACCCAGTACTTC. This gives the protein CSARVGTEVQETQYF.

This clonotype was seen at least ten times. J is TRBJ1-5 and V is TRBV12-3 or TRBV12-4; the D is unclear. CDR3 length equals 14 residues. Trimming removed 7 bases at V and 4 bases at J, with 14 bases between. This CDR3 is CASIQSGGNQPQHF. CDR3 nucleotide sequence: TGTGCCAGCATACAATCGGGAGGAAATCAGCCCCAGCATTTT.